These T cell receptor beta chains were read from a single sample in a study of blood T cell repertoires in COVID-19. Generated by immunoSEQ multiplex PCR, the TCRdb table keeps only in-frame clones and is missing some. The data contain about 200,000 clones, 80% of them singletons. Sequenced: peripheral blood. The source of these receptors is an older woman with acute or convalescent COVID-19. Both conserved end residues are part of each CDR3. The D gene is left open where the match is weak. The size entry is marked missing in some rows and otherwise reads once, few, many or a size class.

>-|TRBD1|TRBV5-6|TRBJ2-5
CASSLVTGGRETQYF
TGTGCCAGCAGCTTGGTGACAGGGGGTAGGGAGACCCAGTACTTC
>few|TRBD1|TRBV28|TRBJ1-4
CASSTLDRVANEKLFF
TGTGCCAGCAGTACTTTAGACAGGGTTGCTAATGAAAAACTGTTTTTT
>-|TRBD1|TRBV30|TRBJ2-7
CAWSVLGGGYEQYF
TGTGCCTGGAGTGTACTAGGGGGCGGTTACGAGCAGTACTTC
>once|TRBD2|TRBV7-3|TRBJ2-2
CASSLTSGRGTGELFF
TGTGCCAGCAGCCTTACTAGCGGGAGAGGGACCGGGGAGCTGTTTTTT
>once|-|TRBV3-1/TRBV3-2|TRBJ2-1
CASSSTSSNEQFF
TGTGCCAGCAGCTCTACTAGTTCCAATGAGCAGTTCTTC
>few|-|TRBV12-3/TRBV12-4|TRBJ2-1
CASTQGSYNEQFF
TGTGCCAGCACCCAGGGATCCTACAATGAGCAGTTCTTC
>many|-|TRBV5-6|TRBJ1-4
CASSFYSEKLFF
TGTGCCAGCAGCTTCTACTCAGAAAAACTGTTTTTT
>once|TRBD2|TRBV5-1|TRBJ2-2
CASRLAVKGELFF
TGCGCCAGCCGGCTAGCGGTAAAAGGGGAGCTGTTTTTT
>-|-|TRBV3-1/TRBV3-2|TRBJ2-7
CASSLAWGPYEQYF
TGTGCCAGCAGCCTAGCCTGGGGGCCCTACGAGCAGTACTTC
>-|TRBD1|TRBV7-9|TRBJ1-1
CASSSTGTYTEAFF
TGTGCCAGCAGCTCGACAGGGACCTACACTGAAGCTTTCTTT
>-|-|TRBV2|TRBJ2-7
CASSEQGWQYF
TGTGCCAGCAGTGAGCAGGGCTGGCAGTACTTC